This TCR beta chain was recovered during a study of blood T cells in healthy people across ages. The germline V gene has CDR1 SGHTA and CDR2 FQGTGA. The CDR3 is 17 residues long. The V end lost 6 bases, the J end lost 4 bases, and 24 bases lay between the germline ends. A second PCR of 7 to 11 cycles used a sample-barcoded 5' primer and a J-beta primer mix. Tags on each cDNA molecule came from a template-switch adaptor with 12 random nucleotides. TCRdb reprocessed the 5' RACE reads with MiXCR, giving one entry per CDR3 protein. The sample lists under 1,000,000 distinct CDR3 sequences; 46% were seen once. This clonotype appeared once.

The sample comprised blood. The J gene is TRBJ1-1, the V gene TRBV7-3; D uncertain. The TCR sequence derives from an elderly man in good health. For the CDR3, the DNA is TGTGCCAGCAGACCAAACCCAGGAAAACGCGAGGGCACTGAAGCTTTCTTT. Residues: CASRPNPGKREGTEAFF. The whole variable domain, filled in from reference TRBV7-3 and TRBJ1-1, reads GAGVSQTPSNKVTEKGKYVELRCDPISGHTALYWYRQSLGQGPEFLIYFQGTGAADDSGLPNDRFFAVRPEGSVSTLKIQRTERGDSAVYLCASRPNPGKREGTEAFFGQGTRLTVV.